The sequence of this TCR beta chain was determined in a study of molecular identifiers for immune sequencing clone quantification. Using its own MiXCR run on the PCR reads, TCRdb lists one record per CDR3 protein. The profile shows 490,000 or so distinct CDR3 sequences, 20% to 25% of them singletons. In the case of this clonotype: Antigen: not known.

Notes on the study in general: Shared barcodes on identical TCR molecules could underestimate the sizes of highly expanded clones.

The receptor comes from a human donor in good health. Some libraries in this study had Jurkat cell RNA spiked in. Specimen: naive CD8+ T cells from blood, with Jurkat cell RNA spiked in. Sample subset: FACS-sorted CD8+CD4-CCR7+CD45RA+ naive T cells.

CDR3 coding DNA: TGTGCCTGGAGTCTACCTTCCAATGAGCAGTTCTTC. Its translation: CAWSLPSNEQFF. The rearrangement joins TRBV30 to TRBJ2-1; D uncertain. V was clipped by 2 bases and J by 6 bases, with 8 bases between them. Looked up from germline, CDR1 is GTSNPN and CDR2 is SVGIG (reference sequence). The CDR3 totals 12 residues.